Reported below is one T cell receptor (beta chain). Germline V gene data show CDR1 as SGHRS and CDR2 as YFSETQ. V gave up 2 bases and J gave up 6 bases, with 12 bases separating them. The CDR3 is made up of 14 amino acids. Generated by immunoSEQ multiplex PCR, the TCRdb table keeps only in-frame clones and is missing some. This sample has a few hundred thousand clones, with about 88% found just once. This entry comes from a study of blood T cell repertoires in COVID-19. Background on the study: Donors in the United States, Italy and Spain gave samples during acute or convalescent COVID-19.

This clonotype was obtained from a woman aged 40 to 55 who had recovered from COVID-19. The rearrangement links TRBV5-1 to TRBJ2-1; weak D call: TRBD2 (6 bases). Sequencing was carried out using peripheral blood. The CDR3 here is CASSFSGTANEQFF. CDR3 DNA: TGCGCCAGCAGCTTCTCCGGGACTGCCAATGAGCAGTTCTTC.